These T cell receptor beta chains were read from a single sample in a study of blood T cells in healthy people across ages. From the 5' RACE reads, TCRdb called clonotypes with MiXCR, one entry per CDR3 protein. The top ten hold around 18% of the sample, which has more than 800,000 distinct CDR3 sequences, more than 40% seen once. The sample comprised blood. The receptors here all came from a woman aged 55-75 years in good health. CDR3s include the opening cysteine and the closing phenylalanine or tryptophan. D genes are given only for firm matches. Size tells how often a clone was seen (once, few, many) or the class of an expanded clone, and some rows leave it out.

>-|TRBJ2-7|few|TRBV5-6
TGTGCCAGCAGCAAGGGGAGCGGAGGCTCCTACGAGCAGTACTTC
CASSKGSGGSYEQYF
>-|TRBJ2-1|-|TRBV5-1
TGCGCCAGCAGCTCCAGCCAGAGCTCCTACAATGAGCAGTTCTTC
CASSSSQSSYNEQFF
>TRBD2|TRBJ2-7|-|TRBV20-1
TGCAGTGCTAGACCTCTAGCGGGGGCCTACGAGCAGTACTTC
CSARPLAGAYEQYF
>TRBD2|TRBJ2-7|few|TRBV7-6
TGTGCCAGCAGCTCAATAGGGCGGGGGGTCGAGCTCTACGAGCAGTACTTC
CASSSIGRGVELYEQYF
>-|TRBJ2-1|-|TRBV4-2
TGTGCCAGCAGCCAAATCGGTAATGAGCAGTTCTTC
CASSQIGNEQFF
>-|TRBJ2-3|-|TRBV7-2
TGTGCCAGCAGCTTAGATGGGGGACTCACAGATACGCAGTATTTT
CASSLDGGLTDTQYF
>-|TRBJ2-5|-|TRBV4-1
TGCGCCAGCAGCGGCCGGGACACTGAGACCCAGTACTTC
CASSGRDTETQYF
>TRBD2|TRBJ2-1|-|TRBV20-1
TGCAGTGCCTCGACTAGCGGAAATTACAATGAGCAGTTCTTC
CSASTSGNYNEQFF
>TRBD2|TRBJ2-7|few|TRBV5-1
TGCGCCAGCAGCAGCGGGACTAGCGGGATCTACGAGCAGTACTTC
CASSSGTSGIYEQYF
>-|TRBJ2-7|-|TRBV7-9
TGTGCCAGCCAAACAGACAGGTCCTACGAGCAGTACTTC
CASQTDRSYEQYF
>-|TRBJ2-2|-|TRBV27
TGTGCCAGCAGTCTCCTGAAATTTGACGTTCCTGGGGAGCTGTTTTTT
CASSLLKFDVPGELFF
>-|TRBJ2-6|-|TRBV29-1
TGCAGCGTTGAAATCGCCAGGAACTCTGGGGCCAACGTCCTGACTTTC
CSVEIARNSGANVLTF
>-|TRBJ1-2|-|TRBV12-3/TRBV12-4
TGTGCCAGCAGACAAGGGGTGATTAACTATGGCTACACCTTC
CASRQGVINYGYTF
>-|TRBJ2-7|-|TRBV15
TGTGCCACCAGCAGAGATCTCCGGGGCCACGAGCAGTACTTC
CATSRDLRGHEQYF
>-|TRBJ1-1|-|TRBV11-1
TGTGCCAGCAGCTTGAAGGTGGGGACTGAAGCTTTCTTT
CASSLKVGTEAFF
>TRBD2|TRBJ2-5|few|TRBV6-2/TRBV6-3
TGTGCCAGCAGTTACTCGATTAAGCGGGAGTGGAAAGAGACCCAGTACTTC
CASSYSIKREWKETQYF
>-|TRBJ2-5|many|TRBV7-2
TGTGCCAGCAGCACACGGGTCCAAGAGACCCAGTACTTC
CASSTRVQETQYF
>-|TRBJ2-7|-|TRBV29-1
TGCAGCGTTGAAACCCGGGACTCCCTAAGTGGGTCCCAGTACTTC
CSVETRDSLSGSQYF
>TRBD1|TRBJ1-1|-|TRBV25-1
TGTGCCAGCAGTGAAGGACTGGGACAGGGGGCGGCGAACACTGAAGCTTTCTTT
CASSEGLGQGAANTEAFF
>-|TRBJ1-1|few|TRBV20-1
TGCAGTGCTAGAGCCGGGCTAGGGAGTATATTCCTTGAGTCTTTCTTT
CSARAGLGSIFLESFF
>-|TRBJ2-2|-|TRBV15
TGTGCCACCAGCAGAGATCCAGCGTCGAACACCGGGGAGCTGTTTTTT
CATSRDPASNTGELFF
>TRBD1|TRBJ2-6|-|TRBV4-1
TGCGCCAGCAGCCAAGAAGGACAGGTGAACTCTGGGGCCAACGTCCTGACTTTC
CASSQEGQVNSGANVLTF
>-|TRBJ2-7|-|TRBV6-1
TGTGCCAGCAGTGAGGGAAATCGTGACGAGCAGTACTTC
CASSEGNRDEQYF
>-|TRBJ2-7|few|TRBV29-1
TGCAGCGTTATTCGGGGACCTTACGAGCAGTACTTC
CSVIRGPYEQYF
>-|TRBJ2-1|-|TRBV15
TGTGCCACCAGCAGAGATCTTGGAGGACGGGAAGACGAGCAGTTCTTC
CATSRDLGGREDEQFF
>TRBD2|TRBJ2-3|-|TRBV12-3/TRBV12-4
TGTGCCAGCAGAAATAGCGGGAGGGCCGATGGCAATACGCAGTATTTT
CASRNSGRADGNTQYF
>TRBD1|TRBJ2-1|-|TRBV6-4
TGTGCCAGCAGTGACAGGGGGCTCGGGATCTGGGGCAATGAGCAGTTCTTC
CASSDRGLGIWGNEQFF
>-|TRBJ2-1|-|TRBV24-1
TGTGCCACCAGTGATCCTAGCGCGACTTACAATGAGCAGTTCTTC
CATSDPSATYNEQFF
>-|TRBJ1-4|-|TRBV5-1
TGCGCCAGCAGCTTGGACAGGATGCCCAACTTGGAAAAACTGTTTTTT
CASSLDRMPNLEKLFF
>TRBD2|TRBJ2-3|few|TRBV12-3/TRBV12-4
TGTGCCAGCAGCCCAAAACTAGCGGGAGGGTCAGATACGCAGTATTTT
CASSPKLAGGSDTQYF